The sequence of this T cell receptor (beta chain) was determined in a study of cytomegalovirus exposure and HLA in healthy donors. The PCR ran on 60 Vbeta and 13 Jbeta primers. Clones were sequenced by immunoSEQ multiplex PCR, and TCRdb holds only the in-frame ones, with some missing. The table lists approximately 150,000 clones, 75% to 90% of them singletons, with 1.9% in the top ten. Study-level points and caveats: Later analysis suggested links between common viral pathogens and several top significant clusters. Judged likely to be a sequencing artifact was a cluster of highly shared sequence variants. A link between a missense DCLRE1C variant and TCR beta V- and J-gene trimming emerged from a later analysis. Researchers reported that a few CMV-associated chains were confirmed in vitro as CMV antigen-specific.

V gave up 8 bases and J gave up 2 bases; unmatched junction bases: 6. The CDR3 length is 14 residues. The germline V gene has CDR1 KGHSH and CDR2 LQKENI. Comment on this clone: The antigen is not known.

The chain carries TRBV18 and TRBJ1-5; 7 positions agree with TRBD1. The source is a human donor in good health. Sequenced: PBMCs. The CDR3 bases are TGTGCCAGCCCGACAGGGTATCGCAATCAGCCCCAGCATTTT. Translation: CASPTGYRNQPQHF.